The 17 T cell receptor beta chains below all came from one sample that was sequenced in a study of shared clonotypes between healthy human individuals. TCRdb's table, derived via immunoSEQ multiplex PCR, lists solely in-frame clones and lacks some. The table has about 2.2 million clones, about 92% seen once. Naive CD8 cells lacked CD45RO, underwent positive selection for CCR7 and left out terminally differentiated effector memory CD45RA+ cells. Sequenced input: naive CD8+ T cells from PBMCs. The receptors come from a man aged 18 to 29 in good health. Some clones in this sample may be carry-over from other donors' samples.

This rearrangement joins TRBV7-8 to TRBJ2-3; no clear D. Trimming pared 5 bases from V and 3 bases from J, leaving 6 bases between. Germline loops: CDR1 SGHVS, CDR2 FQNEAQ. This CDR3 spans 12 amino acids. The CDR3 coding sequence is TGTGCCAGCAGCCCTCGGACAGATACGCAGTATTTT. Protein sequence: CASSPRTDTQYF.

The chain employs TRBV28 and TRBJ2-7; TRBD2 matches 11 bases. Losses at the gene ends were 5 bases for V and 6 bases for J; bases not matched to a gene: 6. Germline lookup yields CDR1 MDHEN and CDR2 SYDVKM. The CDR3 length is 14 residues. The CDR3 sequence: CASSGTSGPFEQYF. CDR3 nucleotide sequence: TGTGCCAGCAGTGGGACTAGCGGACCCTTCGAGCAGTACTTC.

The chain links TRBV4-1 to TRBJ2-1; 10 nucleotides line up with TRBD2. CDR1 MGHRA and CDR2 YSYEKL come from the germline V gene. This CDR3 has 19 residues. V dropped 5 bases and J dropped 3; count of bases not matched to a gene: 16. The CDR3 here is CASSDLGTSVLNGYNEQFF. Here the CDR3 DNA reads TGCGCCAGCAGCGACCTCGGGACTAGCGTCTTAAACGGCTACAATGAGCAGTTCTTC.

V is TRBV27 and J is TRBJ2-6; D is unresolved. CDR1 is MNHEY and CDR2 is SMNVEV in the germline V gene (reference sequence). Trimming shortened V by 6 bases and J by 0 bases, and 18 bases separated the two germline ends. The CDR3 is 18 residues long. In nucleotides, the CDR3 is TGTGCCAGCAGCCCGGTAAGGGCCAGGTACTCTGGGGCCAACGTCCTGACTTTC. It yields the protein CASSPVRARYSGANVLTF.

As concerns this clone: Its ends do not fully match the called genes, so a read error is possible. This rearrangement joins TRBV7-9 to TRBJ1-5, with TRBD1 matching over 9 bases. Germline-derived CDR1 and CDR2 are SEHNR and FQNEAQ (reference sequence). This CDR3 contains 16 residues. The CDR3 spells CASSLGTGSYNQPQHF. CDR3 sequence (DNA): TGTGCCAGCAGTTTAGGGACAGGGTCGTACAATCAGCCCCAGCATTTT. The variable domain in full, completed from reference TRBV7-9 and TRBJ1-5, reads DTGVSQNPRHKITKRGQNVTFRCDPISEHNRLYWYRQTLGQGPEFLTYFQNEAQLEKSRLLSDRFSAERPKGSFSTLEIQRTEQGDSAMYLCASSLGTGSYNQPQHFGDGTRLSIL.

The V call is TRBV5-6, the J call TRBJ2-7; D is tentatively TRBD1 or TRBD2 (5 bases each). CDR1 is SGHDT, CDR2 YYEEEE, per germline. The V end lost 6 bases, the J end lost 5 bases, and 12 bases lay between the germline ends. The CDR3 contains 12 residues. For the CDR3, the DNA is TGTGCCAGCAAATTCTCGGGACACGAGCAGTACTTC. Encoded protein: CASKFSGHEQYF.

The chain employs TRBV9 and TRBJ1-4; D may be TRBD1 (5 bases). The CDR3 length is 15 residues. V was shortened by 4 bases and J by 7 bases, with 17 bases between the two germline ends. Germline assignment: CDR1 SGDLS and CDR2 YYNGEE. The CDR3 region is CASSSSGRAGEKLFF. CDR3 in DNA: TGTGCCAGCAGCTCCAGTGGCAGGGCCGGTGAAAAACTGTTTTTT. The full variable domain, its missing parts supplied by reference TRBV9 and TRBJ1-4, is DSGVTQTPKHLITATGQRVTLRCSPRSGDLSVYWYQQSLDQGLQFLIQYYNGEERAKGNILERFSAQQFPDLHSELNLSSLELGDSALYFCASSSSGRAGEKLFFGSGTQLSVL.

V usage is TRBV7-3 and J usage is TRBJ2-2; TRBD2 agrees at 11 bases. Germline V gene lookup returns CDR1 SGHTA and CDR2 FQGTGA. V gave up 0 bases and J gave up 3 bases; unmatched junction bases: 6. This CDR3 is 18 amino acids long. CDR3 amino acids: CASSLTYLAGGHTGELFF. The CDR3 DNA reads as TGTGCCAGCAGCTTAACATACCTAGCGGGAGGACACACCGGGGAGCTGTTTTTT.

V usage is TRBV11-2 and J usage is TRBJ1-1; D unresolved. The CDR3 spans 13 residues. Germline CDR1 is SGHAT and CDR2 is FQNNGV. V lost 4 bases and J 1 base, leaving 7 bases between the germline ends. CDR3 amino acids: CASSSGGNTEAFF. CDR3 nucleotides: TGTGCCAGCAGCTCGGGAGGGAACACTGAAGCTTTCTTT.

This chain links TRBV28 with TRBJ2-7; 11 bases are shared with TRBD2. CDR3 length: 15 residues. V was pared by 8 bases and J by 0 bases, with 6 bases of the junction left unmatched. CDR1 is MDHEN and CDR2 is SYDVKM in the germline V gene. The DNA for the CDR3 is TGTGCCAGCCTCCCGGGACTAGCGGACTCCTACGAGCAGTACTTC. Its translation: CASLPGLADSYEQYF.

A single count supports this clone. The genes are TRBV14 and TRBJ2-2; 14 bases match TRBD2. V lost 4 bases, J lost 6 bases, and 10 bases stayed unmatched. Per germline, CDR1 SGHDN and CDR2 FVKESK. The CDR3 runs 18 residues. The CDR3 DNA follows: TGTGCCAGCAGCCGGAGACTAGCGGGAGGGCCTTATCCCGGGGAGCTGTTTTTT. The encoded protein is CASSRRLAGGPYPGELFF.

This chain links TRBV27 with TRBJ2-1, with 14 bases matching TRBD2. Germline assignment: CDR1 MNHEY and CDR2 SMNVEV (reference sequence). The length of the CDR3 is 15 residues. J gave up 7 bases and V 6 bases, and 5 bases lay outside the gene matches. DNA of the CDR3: TGTGCCAGCAGCGGGACTAGCGGGAGTTGGAATGAGCAGTTCTTC. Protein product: CASSGTSGSWNEQFF.

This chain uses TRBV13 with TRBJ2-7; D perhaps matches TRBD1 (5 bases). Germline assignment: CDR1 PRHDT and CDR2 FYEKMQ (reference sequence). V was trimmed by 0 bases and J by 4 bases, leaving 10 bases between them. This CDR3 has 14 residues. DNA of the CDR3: TGTGCCAGCAGCTTAGGGAGCCCAGGGTACGAGCAGTACTTC. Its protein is CASSLGSPGYEQYF.

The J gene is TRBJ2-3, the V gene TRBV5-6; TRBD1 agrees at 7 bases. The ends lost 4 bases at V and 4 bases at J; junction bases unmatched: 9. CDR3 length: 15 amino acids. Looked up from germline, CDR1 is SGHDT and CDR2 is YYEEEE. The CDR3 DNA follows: TGTGCCAGCAGCCCCTGGACAGGTTTTGCAGATACGCAGTATTTT. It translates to CASSPWTGFADTQYF.

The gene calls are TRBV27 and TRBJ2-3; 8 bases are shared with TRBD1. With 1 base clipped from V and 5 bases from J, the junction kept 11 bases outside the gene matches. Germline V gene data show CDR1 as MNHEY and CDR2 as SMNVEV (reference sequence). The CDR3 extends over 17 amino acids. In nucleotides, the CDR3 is TGTGCCAGCAGTTTATTGGGTGTCAGGGGGCGAAGAGATACGCAGTATTTT. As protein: CASSLLGVRGRRDTQYF.

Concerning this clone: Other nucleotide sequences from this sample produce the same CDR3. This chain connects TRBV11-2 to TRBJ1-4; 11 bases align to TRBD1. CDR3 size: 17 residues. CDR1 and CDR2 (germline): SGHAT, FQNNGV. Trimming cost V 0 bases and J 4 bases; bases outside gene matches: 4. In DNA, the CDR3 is TGTGCCAGCAGCTTAGAGGACAGGGGGCTGGGTAATGAAAAACTGTTTTTT. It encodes CASSLEDRGLGNEKLFF. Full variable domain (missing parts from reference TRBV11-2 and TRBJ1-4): EAGVAQSPRYKIIEKRQSVAFWCNPISGHATLYWYQQILGQGPKLLIQFQNNGVVDDSQLPKDRFSAERLKGVDSTLKIQPAKLEDSAVYLCASSLEDRGLGNEKLFFGSGTQLSVL.

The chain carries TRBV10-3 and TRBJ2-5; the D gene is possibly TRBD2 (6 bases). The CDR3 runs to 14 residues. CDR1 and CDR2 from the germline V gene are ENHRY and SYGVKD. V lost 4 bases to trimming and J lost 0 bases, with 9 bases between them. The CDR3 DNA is TGTGCCATCAGTGTGGGGGGTTACCAAGAGACCCAGTACTTC. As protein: CAISVGGYQETQYF.